This entry is about one T cell receptor beta chain. Its antigen is still unknown. The CDR3 consists of 12 residues. Germline lookup yields CDR1 SGHTA and CDR2 FQGNSA. TCRdb reprocessed the 5' RACE reads and reports one entry per CDR3 protein, with no DNA. This sample's clone table lists over 350,000 distinct CDR3 sequences. This sample stems from a study of monozygotic twins with inflammatory bowel disease. General study results and limits: Possibly because of limited power, concordant and discordant twins showed no difference in repertoire similarity. TCRbeta diversity (inverse Simpson) was lower in IBD patients than in healthy co-twins.

The chain couples TRBV7-2 to TRBJ1-2; TCRdb designates TRBD1, a call that cannot be tested without DNA. The sample was blood. The clonotype comes from a human donor with ulcerative colitis or Crohn's disease, or a healthy co-twin of an affected twin (not recorded which). This CDR3 reads CASSVDTGTPLF.